This paragraph reports one T cell receptor (beta chain). Its antigen is undetermined. The germline V and J ends were trimmed by 3 bases and 4 bases, with 8 bases remaining between them. CDR1 and CDR2 (germline): GTSNPN, SVGIG (reference sequence). CDR3 length: 12 residues. The data were obtained in a study of T cell responses to AZD1222 COVID-19 vaccine. Looking at the study overall: Combined were second doses at about 4 or about 12 weeks.

Some clones are missing from TCRdb's copy, which holds only in-frame ones; the method was immunoSEQ multiplex PCR. The sample carries around 99,000 clones, 90% to 95% recorded once. Findings and limits, study-wide: The sample set comprised mostly white British donors with more females, and clonal diversity was possibly underestimated. Spike-specific TCRs gained breadth and depth after people received two AZD1222 doses.

This sequence joins TRBV30 and TRBJ2-3; no firm D call. This sequence was found in an adult in good health. This specimen consisted of peripheral blood, obtained on day 0 of AZD1222 vaccination. This CDR3 is CAWRVGSDTQYF. DNA of the CDR3: TGTGCCTGGAGAGTGGGATCAGATACGCAGTATTTT.